These 3 T cell receptor beta chains originate from one sample sequenced in a study of shared clonotypes between healthy human individuals. The naive CD8 fraction comprised CD45RO-negative cells positively selected for CCR7 and excluded terminally differentiated effector memory CD45RA+ cells. Generated by immunoSEQ multiplex PCR, the TCRdb table keeps only in-frame clones and is missing some. Found here are roughly 810,000 clones, 96% of them singletons; the top ten hold under 0.25%. Sequenced material: naive CD8+ T cells sorted from blood. These receptors came from a man aged 25-45 years in good health.

As concerns this clone: Relative to the germline gene, one junction end is altered; a read error may explain this. The rearrangement links TRBV27 to TRBJ2-1, with unresolved D. The V gene's germline CDR1 is MNHEY and CDR2 SMNVEV (reference sequence). The CDR3 spans 13 residues. The CDR3 loop is CASSISGYNEQFF. DNA of the CDR3: TGTGCCAGCAGTATATCCGGTTACAATGAGCAGTTCTTC.

This chain uses TRBV15 with TRBJ1-3, with TRBD1 identical over 7 bases. This CDR3 comprises 16 residues. Germline lookup yields CDR1 LNHNV and CDR2 YYDKDF (reference sequence). J was trimmed by 1 base and V by 4 bases; bases with no gene match: 7. The CDR3 loop is CATSTRQGLSGNTIYF. As DNA, the CDR3 is TGTGCCACCAGCACCCGACAGGGCCTTTCTGGAAACACCATATATTTT.

The V call is TRBV13, the J call TRBJ1-2; D gene ambiguous. This CDR3 comprises 11 residues. Looked up from germline, CDR1 is PRHDT and CDR2 is FYEKMQ (reference sequence). V lost 0 bases and J lost 10, with 6 bases in between. CDR3 nucleotide sequence: TGTGCCAGCAGCTTAGGCCCCACCTACACCTTC. This translates into CASSLGPTYTF.